These 13 T cell receptor beta chains were sequenced from one sample in a study of blood T cell repertoires in COVID-19. Sequencing was performed with immunoSEQ multiplex PCR; in TCRdb, only in-frame clones are kept and a portion is missing. The table has under 300,000 clones, about 80% seen once. What was sequenced was PBMCs or T cells enriched from blood (not recorded which). These receptors all stem from a man aged 35 to 55 who had recovered from COVID-19.

This clone was found once. The V and J genes are TRBV7-3 and TRBJ2-1; the match to TRBD1 covers 10 bases. This CDR3 region has 15 residues. The junction had 3 bases not matched to a gene; V was cut back by 1 base and J by 6 bases. The germline V gene has CDR1 SGHTA and CDR2 FQGTGA. The CDR3 nucleotides are TGTGCCAGCAGCTTAAGGAGACAGGGGGCCAATGAGCAGTTCTTC. Its translation is CASSLRRQGANEQFF.

The chain employs TRBV5-4 and TRBJ2-6, with D unresolved. The germline gives CDR1 SGHNT, CDR2 YYREEE (reference sequence). The CDR3 has 16 residues. Trimming stripped 0 bases from V and 4 bases from J, with 11 bases between. This CDR3 is CASSLGAARGANVLTF. Here the CDR3 DNA reads TGTGCCAGCAGCTTGGGGGCCGCAAGGGGGGCCAACGTCCTGACTTTC. Complete variable domain (other parts from reference TRBV5-4 and TRBJ2-6): ETGVTQSPTHLIKTRGQQVTLRCSSQSGHNTVSWYQQALGQGPQFIFQYYREEENGRGNFPPRFSGLQFPNYSSELNVNALELDDSALYLCASSLGAARGANVLTFGAGSRLTVL.

The chain carries TRBV28 and TRBJ1-2; TRBD1 matches at 11 bases. V was clipped by 5 bases and J by 3 bases; unmatched bases: 5. Germline-derived CDR1 and CDR2 are MDHEN and SYDVKM. There are 15 residues in the CDR3. DNA of the CDR3: TGTGCCAGCAGTCCAGGGACAGGGGGTCACTATGGCTACACCTTC. Encoded protein: CASSPGTGGHYGYTF.

The J gene is TRBJ1-1, the V gene TRBV15; 7 positions match TRBD1. Looked up from germline, CDR1 is LNHNV and CDR2 is YYDKDF (reference sequence). The CDR3 has 14 amino acids. V shed 5 bases and J 4 bases; nucleotides not matched to a gene: 7. For the CDR3, the DNA is TGTGCCACCAGCCGACAGGGTGGGGGCACTGAAGCTTTCTTT. Protein: CATSRQGGGTEAFF.

CDR3 protein: CASSALAGEGTQYF. The CDR3 DNA reads TGTGCCAGCAGCGCACTAGCGGGAGAGGGGACCCAGTACTTC. The J gene is TRBJ2-5, the V gene TRBV5-4; 11 bases line up with TRBD2. Germline V gene sequence: CDR1 SGHNT, CDR2 YYREEE (reference sequence). V lost 4 bases, J lost 7 bases, and 6 bases stayed unmatched. CDR3 length: 14 amino acids.

The chain links TRBV28 to TRBJ2-3; 10 bases are shared with TRBD1. With 7 bases clipped from V and 6 bases from J, the junction kept 10 bases outside the gene matches. Looked up from germline, CDR1 is MDHEN and CDR2 is SYDVKM. The CDR3 contains 15 residues. CDR3 loop: CASTSWGQGWDTQYF. DNA of the CDR3: TGTGCCAGCACTTCTTGGGGACAGGGGTGGGATACGCAGTATTTT.

This chain uses TRBV2 with TRBJ1-6; the D is unclear. From germline, CDR1 is SNHLY and CDR2 FYNNEI. This CDR3 contains 14 residues. V was trimmed by 8 bases and J by 7 bases, leaving 15 bases between them. DNA of the CDR3: TGTGCCAGCCACCTTGGCGGTGAGAATTCACCCCTCCACTTT. This encodes CASHLGGENSPLHF.

The genes are TRBV18 and TRBJ2-3, with unresolved D. This CDR3 region has 12 residues. Germline values: CDR1 KGHSH, CDR2 LQKENI. Deletions cut 3 bases from V and 6 bases from J, with 7 bases between. The CDR3 DNA reads TGTGCCAGCTCACCCCTTGCGGATACGCAGTATTTT. Translating it yields CASSPLADTQYF.

V gene TRBV30 combines with J gene TRBJ2-2, with 8 bases matching TRBD2. The CDR3 has 15 amino acids. Germline CDR1 is GTSNPN and CDR2 is SVGIG (reference sequence). The V segment lost 5 bases and the J segment 4 bases; nucleotides outside the gene matches: 9. For the CDR3, the DNA is TGTGCCTGGGCCCTCTCGGGAGGGGTCACCGGGGAGCTGTTTTTT. Its translation is CAWALSGGVTGELFF.

This chain links TRBV28 with TRBJ2-7, with D perhaps matching TRBD1 (5 bases). Trimming pared 10 bases from V and 6 bases from J, leaving 10 bases between. The germline CDR1 and CDR2 sequences are MDHEN and SYDVKM. CDR3 size: 10 residues. The CDR3 region has the DNA TGTGCCACCGAAGGGGTCGAGCAGTACTTC. The encoded protein is CATEGVEQYF.

The chain has TRBV30 and TRBJ2-7; D might be TRBD2 (5 bases). The CDR3 extends over 10 amino acids. Germline CDR1 is GTSNPN and CDR2 is SVGIG (reference sequence). Trimming cost V 8 bases and J 3 bases, with 8 bases left between them. CDR3 nucleotides: TGTGCCGTCGGGATCTACGAGCAGTACTTC. It codes for CAVGIYEQYF.

The table lists this clone with a count of one. The chain has TRBV3-1 (or the pseudogene TRBV3-2) and TRBJ2-1; D perhaps matches TRBD2 (5 bases). Germline V lookup: CDR1 LGHDT, CDR2 YNNKEL (reference sequence). This CDR3 has 13 amino acids. The V gene lost 4 bases and the J gene lost 3 bases, with 7 bases spanning the gap. The CDR3 reads CASSPRDYNEQFF. CDR3 in DNA: TGTGCCAGCAGCCCCCGGGACTACAATGAGCAGTTCTTC.

V usage is TRBV25-1 and J usage is TRBJ2-1; D is possibly TRBD2 (6 bases). Germline V CDR1 and CDR2: MGHDK, SYGVNS. This CDR3 is 15 amino acids long. Trimming took 6 bases from V and 7 from J, leaving 19 bases between them. CDR3 amino acids: CASSWGDPNGNEQFF. DNA for the CDR3: TGTGCCAGCAGCTGGGGGGACCCCAACGGGAATGAGCAGTTCTTC.